This is a list of T cell receptor beta chains from one sample in a study of shared clonotypes between healthy human individuals. Sequenced by immunoSEQ multiplex PCR; TCRdb stores in-frame clones only, minus some. The table includes roughly 500,000 clones, approximately 80% detected once. Material for sequencing was PBMCs. The receptors here all came from a middle-aged woman in good health. Some clones in this sample may be carry-over from other donors' samples. CDR3s include the opening cysteine and the closing phenylalanine or tryptophan. Each record gives: CDR3 DNA, CDR3 protein, clone size, D gene, V gene, J gene. A D gene is named only where the DNA matches it firmly. Clone size is stated in some rows and not others, as once, few, many or a class when expanded.

CDR3 DNA: TGCGCCAGCAGCCAAGGGGGACTAGCACACTACAATGAGCAGTTCTTC
CDR3 protein: CASSQGGLAHYNEQFF
clone size: NA
D gene: TRBD2
V gene: TRBV4-1
J gene: TRBJ2-1

CDR3 DNA: TGTGCCAGTAGTGCGCTCACGGGCGCCCGTACTGAAGCTTTCTTT
CDR3 protein: CASSALTGARTEAFF
clone size: NA
D gene: NA
V gene: TRBV19
J gene: TRBJ1-1

CDR3 DNA: TGTGCCAGCAGTGGGGGACAGGGGGTTCGGGAGACCCAGTACTTC
CDR3 protein: CASSGGQGVRETQYF
clone size: NA
D gene: TRBD1
V gene: TRBV25-1
J gene: TRBJ2-5

CDR3 DNA: TGTGCCAGCAGTATTAGCGGGGGGGCCACAGATACGCAGTATTTT
CDR3 protein: CASSISGGATDTQYF
clone size: NA
D gene: TRBD2
V gene: TRBV6-4
J gene: TRBJ2-3

CDR3 DNA: TGTGCCAGCAGCCCCCTAGGGTGGGAGACCCAGTACTTC
CDR3 protein: CASSPLGWETQYF
clone size: NA
D gene: NA
V gene: TRBV7-6
J gene: TRBJ2-5

CDR3 DNA: TGTGCCAGCAGCCGGACGGCTAACTATGGCTACACCTTC
CDR3 protein: CASSRTANYGYTF
clone size: NA
D gene: NA
V gene: TRBV7-2
J gene: TRBJ1-2

CDR3 DNA: TGTGCCAGCAGCTCTCCCGGCAGCCTAACCTCCTACGAGCAGTACTTC
CDR3 protein: CASSSPGSLTSYEQYF
clone size: NA
D gene: NA
V gene: TRBV7-8
J gene: TRBJ2-7

CDR3 DNA: TGTGCCAGCAGCCAATTATGGGCAGGAGGCTCCTACAATGAGCAGTTCTTC
CDR3 protein: CASSQLWAGGSYNEQFF
clone size: NA
D gene: NA
V gene: TRBV16
J gene: TRBJ2-1

CDR3 DNA: TGTGCCAGCAGTTCACACAGGGATTCTTCTGGAAACACCATATATTTT
CDR3 protein: CASSSHRDSSGNTIYF
clone size: NA
D gene: NA
V gene: TRBV6-5
J gene: TRBJ1-3

CDR3 DNA: TGCGCCAGCAGCCGGGACAGCTCCAAAGAGACCCAGTACTTC
CDR3 protein: CASSRDSSKETQYF
clone size: NA
D gene: TRBD1
V gene: TRBV5-1
J gene: TRBJ2-5

CDR3 DNA: TGCGCCAGCAGCATGACTAGCGGGAGCTACGAGCAGTACTTC
CDR3 protein: CASSMTSGSYEQYF
clone size: once
D gene: TRBD2
V gene: TRBV5-1
J gene: TRBJ2-7

CDR3 DNA: TGCGCCAGCAGCCACCCGCTAGGGAAAGGGCAGTTCTTC
CDR3 protein: CASSHPLGKGQFF
clone size: NA
D gene: NA
V gene: TRBV4-1
J gene: TRBJ2-1

CDR3 DNA: TGTGCCAGCAGCTTAGGATGGGACAGGTATAATGAAAAACTGTTTTTT
CDR3 protein: CASSLGWDRYNEKLFF
clone size: NA
D gene: TRBD1
V gene: TRBV7-9
J gene: TRBJ1-4

CDR3 DNA: TGTGCCAGCAGCGCCCGGACTAGCGGGAGTTCATACGAGCAGTACTTC
CDR3 protein: CASSARTSGSSYEQYF
clone size: NA
D gene: TRBD2
V gene: TRBV7-8
J gene: TRBJ2-7

CDR3 DNA: TGTGCCAGCAGTTTTGGACCCTACGAGCAGTACTTC
CDR3 protein: CASSFGPYEQYF
clone size: NA
D gene: NA
V gene: TRBV28
J gene: TRBJ2-7

CDR3 DNA: TGTGCCAGCAGCTGGAGGACAGGATCTGGAAACACCATATATTTT
CDR3 protein: CASSWRTGSGNTIYF
clone size: NA
D gene: TRBD1
V gene: TRBV7-2
J gene: TRBJ1-3

CDR3 DNA: TGTGCCAGCAGCCGGGACGGTGGTCGGACTGAAGCTTTCTTT
CDR3 protein: CASSRDGGRTEAFF
clone size: NA
D gene: NA
V gene: TRBV7-8
J gene: TRBJ1-1

CDR3 DNA: TGCGCCAGCCGTCCTGGGACTAGCGGGGAAGAGACCCAGTACTTC
CDR3 protein: CASRPGTSGEETQYF
clone size: NA
D gene: TRBD2
V gene: TRBV4-1
J gene: TRBJ2-5

CDR3 DNA: TGTGCCAGCAGCTTGACGGGAGAACGCGATGAGCAGTTCTTC
CDR3 protein: CASSLTGERDEQFF
clone size: NA
D gene: NA
V gene: TRBV11-2
J gene: TRBJ2-1

CDR3 DNA: TGTGCCAGCAGCTCCGGGACAGGGTACTCTGGAAACACCATATATTTT
CDR3 protein: CASSSGTGYSGNTIYF
clone size: NA
D gene: TRBD1
V gene: TRBV5-7
J gene: TRBJ1-3

CDR3 DNA: TGTGCCAGCAGCCAAGATTTGGTCTCCTACGAGCAGTACTTC
CDR3 protein: CASSQDLVSYEQYF
clone size: NA
D gene: NA
V gene: TRBV14
J gene: TRBJ2-7

CDR3 DNA: TGTGCCAGCAGGCGAGACCCGAATTCACCCCTCCACTTT
CDR3 protein: CASRRDPNSPLHF
clone size: NA
D gene: NA
V gene: TRBV27
J gene: TRBJ1-6

CDR3 DNA: TGTGCCAGCAGCTTACCCCTCGGACAGGGGATCAACAATGAGCAGTTCTTC
CDR3 protein: CASSLPLGQGINNEQFF
clone size: once
D gene: TRBD1
V gene: TRBV7-9
J gene: TRBJ2-1

CDR3 DNA: TGTGCCAGCAGCCCCCAGGGGCGCAATCAGCCCCAGCATTTT
CDR3 protein: CASSPQGRNQPQHF
clone size: NA
D gene: NA
V gene: TRBV2
J gene: TRBJ1-5

CDR3 DNA: TGTGCCAGCAGCTTAGGAGGGTATGGCTACACCTTC
CDR3 protein: CASSLGGYGYTF
clone size: NA
D gene: NA
V gene: TRBV7-2
J gene: TRBJ1-2

CDR3 DNA: TGTGCCAGCAGTGAACTAGCGGGAGGTCTGAATGAGCAGTTCTTC
CDR3 protein: CASSELAGGLNEQFF
clone size: NA
D gene: TRBD2
V gene: TRBV25-1
J gene: TRBJ2-1

CDR3 DNA: TGTGCCAGCAGCCCACGAGGCGGGAGGATGGTCGGGGAGCTGTTTTTT
CDR3 protein: CASSPRGGRMVGELFF
clone size: NA
D gene: TRBD2
V gene: TRBV5-5
J gene: TRBJ2-2

CDR3 DNA: TGCGCCAGCAGCTTGGCCGGTAGCGGGAGTTACGAGCAGTACTTC
CDR3 protein: CASSLAGSGSYEQYF
clone size: NA
D gene: TRBD2
V gene: TRBV5-1
J gene: TRBJ2-7

CDR3 DNA: TGTGCCAGCAGCTTTGACGGCCCCAGGACCCAGTACTTC
CDR3 protein: CASSFDGPRTQYF
clone size: NA
D gene: NA
V gene: TRBV7-9
J gene: TRBJ2-5

CDR3 DNA: TGTGCCAGCAGCTTAAGTCCGGAGCGGGGGTTCTACAATGAGCAGTTCTTC
CDR3 protein: CASSLSPERGFYNEQFF
clone size: NA
D gene: TRBD2
V gene: TRBV7-3
J gene: TRBJ2-1

CDR3 DNA: TGCGCCAGCAGCTTTCGAGCGGGAGGGTACGAGCAGTACTTC
CDR3 protein: CASSFRAGGYEQYF
clone size: many
D gene: TRBD2
V gene: TRBV5-1
J gene: TRBJ2-7

CDR3 DNA: TGTGCCAGCAGTTCGGGACAGGGAAGTCCTAATGAAAAACTGTTTTTT
CDR3 protein: CASSSGQGSPNEKLFF
clone size: NA
D gene: TRBD1
V gene: TRBV28
J gene: TRBJ1-4

CDR3 DNA: TGTGCCAGCAGCAAACAAGGTAAGGGCTCCATTAATCAGCCCCAGCATTTT
CDR3 protein: CASSKQGKGSINQPQHF
clone size: NA
D gene: NA
V gene: TRBV21-1
J gene: TRBJ1-5

CDR3 DNA: TGCGCCAGCAGTCCGTCAGGGCCTGAAGAGACCCAGTACTTC
CDR3 protein: CASSPSGPEETQYF
clone size: NA
D gene: NA
V gene: TRBV5-1
J gene: TRBJ2-5

CDR3 DNA: TGCGCCAGCAGCTCGGACAGGGCAGAGACCCAGTACTTC
CDR3 protein: CASSSDRAETQYF
clone size: NA
D gene: TRBD1
V gene: TRBV5-1
J gene: TRBJ2-5

CDR3 DNA: TGTGCCATCAAAGGACAGTCAGGCACAGATACGCAGTATTTT
CDR3 protein: CAIKGQSGTDTQYF
clone size: NA
D gene: NA
V gene: TRBV10-3
J gene: TRBJ2-3

CDR3 DNA: TGTGCCAGTAGTAGGCGAGCGGGAGGTCGACAAGAGACCCAGTACTTC
CDR3 protein: CASSRRAGGRQETQYF
clone size: NA
D gene: TRBD2
V gene: TRBV19
J gene: TRBJ2-5

CDR3 DNA: TGTGCCAGCAGCAACAGACTAGCGGGAGGAGAGACCCAGTACTTC
CDR3 protein: CASSNRLAGGETQYF
clone size: NA
D gene: TRBD2
V gene: TRBV11-2
J gene: TRBJ2-5

CDR3 DNA: TGTGCCTGGAGTAGGGGCGGGACCGAGAATTCACCCCTCCACTTT
CDR3 protein: CAWSRGGTENSPLHF
clone size: many
D gene: NA
V gene: TRBV30
J gene: TRBJ1-6

CDR3 DNA: TGCGCCAGCAGACCGGCCTGGAACTACAATGAGCAGTTCTTC
CDR3 protein: CASRPAWNYNEQFF
clone size: NA
D gene: NA
V gene: TRBV4-1
J gene: TRBJ2-1

CDR3 DNA: TGTGCCTGCACGATTAGCCGACAGGGGGAAGCTTTCTTT
CDR3 protein: CACTISRQGEAFF
clone size: few
D gene: TRBD1
V gene: TRBV30
J gene: TRBJ1-1

CDR3 DNA: TGCGCCAGCAGCGATGTAGCTGCCTCCTACAATGAGCAGTTCTTC
CDR3 protein: CASSDVAASYNEQFF
clone size: NA
D gene: NA
V gene: TRBV4-3
J gene: TRBJ2-1

CDR3 DNA: TGTGCCAGCAGCCATACGGGACAGGGTTATGGCTACACCTTC
CDR3 protein: CASSHTGQGYGYTF
clone size: few
D gene: TRBD1
V gene: TRBV4-2
J gene: TRBJ1-2

CDR3 DNA: TGTGCCAGCAGTACATGGACAGGGGGAGTTTTTTCTGGCTACACCTTC
CDR3 protein: CASSTWTGGVFSGYTF
clone size: NA
D gene: TRBD1
V gene: TRBV27
J gene: TRBJ1-2

CDR3 DNA: TGTGCCAGCAGCTTAGCGGACTACGAGCAGTACTTC
CDR3 protein: CASSLADYEQYF
clone size: few
D gene: NA
V gene: TRBV7-8
J gene: TRBJ2-7

CDR3 DNA: TGCGCCAGCAGCGTGGAGGGTGGAATACCGATCATCAAAAACAATGAGCAGTTCTTC
CDR3 protein: CASSVEGGIPIIKNNEQFF
clone size: NA
D gene: NA
V gene: TRBV5-1
J gene: TRBJ2-1

CDR3 DNA: TGTGCCAGCAGCCCCGGAGTAGCGGGAGGCCATTGGGGCACAGATACGCAGTATTTT
CDR3 protein: CASSPGVAGGHWGTDTQYF
clone size: few
D gene: TRBD2
V gene: TRBV7-9
J gene: TRBJ2-3

CDR3 DNA: TGTGCCAGCAGCGTAGAGACTAGCGGTTACAATGAGCAGTTCTTC
CDR3 protein: CASSVETSGYNEQFF
clone size: NA
D gene: TRBD2
V gene: TRBV9
J gene: TRBJ2-1

CDR3 DNA: TGCGCCAGCAGCCTTGCCCGGAGTACGCAGTATTTT
CDR3 protein: CASSLARSTQYF
clone size: NA
D gene: NA
V gene: TRBV5-1
J gene: TRBJ2-3

CDR3 DNA: TGTGCCAGCAGCTTTTTTGGGGATGCCCAAGAGACCCAGTACTTC
CDR3 protein: CASSFFGDAQETQYF
clone size: NA
D gene: NA
V gene: TRBV7-3
J gene: TRBJ2-5

CDR3 DNA: TGTGCCATCAGTGATCTAGCAGCAGAGACCCAGTACTTC
CDR3 protein: CAISDLAAETQYF
clone size: NA
D gene: NA
V gene: TRBV10-3
J gene: TRBJ2-5

CDR3 DNA: TGTGCCAGCAAGGGGGGGCTAGCGGGGTCCACAGATACGCAGTATTTT
CDR3 protein: CASKGGLAGSTDTQYF
clone size: NA
D gene: TRBD2
V gene: TRBV2
J gene: TRBJ2-3

CDR3 DNA: TGTGCCAGCAGCGCCTCGGACGACGAGCAGTACTTC
CDR3 protein: CASSASDDEQYF
clone size: NA
D gene: NA
V gene: TRBV9
J gene: TRBJ2-7

CDR3 DNA: TGTGCCAGCAGTTTGCGACTAGCGGGAAGGAATGAGCAGTTCTTC
CDR3 protein: CASSLRLAGRNEQFF
clone size: NA
D gene: TRBD2
V gene: TRBV6-5
J gene: TRBJ2-1

CDR3 DNA: TGTGCCAGCAGCTTAACAGGACAGGCGAACACCGGGGAGCTGTTTTTT
CDR3 protein: CASSLTGQANTGELFF
clone size: NA
D gene: TRBD1
V gene: TRBV11-2
J gene: TRBJ2-2

CDR3 DNA: TGTGCCAGCTCACCAAGCGGAACTAGCACAGATACGCAGTATTTT
CDR3 protein: CASSPSGTSTDTQYF
clone size: NA
D gene: NA
V gene: TRBV18
J gene: TRBJ2-3

CDR3 DNA: TGTGCCAGCTCACAAACTAGCGGGAGTATCCATGAGCAGTTCTTC
CDR3 protein: CASSQTSGSIHEQFF
clone size: NA
D gene: TRBD2
V gene: TRBV18
J gene: TRBJ2-1

CDR3 DNA: TGCAGCGTTGAAGGCAGGGCGAACACCGGGGAGCTGTTTTTT
CDR3 protein: CSVEGRANTGELFF
clone size: NA
D gene: NA
V gene: TRBV29-1
J gene: TRBJ2-2

CDR3 DNA: TGTGCCAGCAGCCTATGGACTAGTACTACCGGGGAGCTGTTTTTT
CDR3 protein: CASSLWTSTTGELFF
clone size: NA
D gene: TRBD2
V gene: TRBV7-9
J gene: TRBJ2-2